This T cell receptor (beta chain) was captured by sequencing in a study of siplizumab effects on memory and regulatory T cells. Comments on this clone: The target antigen is unknown.

Notes on the study in general: The authors mapped only a minor fraction of alloreactive clones to unstimulated subsets.

The study assayed approximately 100,000 TCR templates per sample. This table comes from immunoSEQ multiplex PCR, and its TCRdb copy is limited to in-frame clones, with some not included. Among around 83,000 clones, about nine tenths were seen once, and the ten largest hold 15%. CDR1 is LNHDA, CDR2 SQIVND, per germline (reference sequence). V lost 2 bases to trimming and J lost 5 bases; unmatched junction nucleotides: 7. The CDR3 totals 16 residues. The sample comprised CD4+ T cells sorted from blood. This TCR derives from a human donor in good health. V gene TRBV19 combines with J gene TRBJ2-2, with 8 positions matching TRBD1. The chain's CDR3 is CASSIRGDRGTGELFF. The CDR3 nucleotides are TGTGCCAGTAGTATAAGGGGCGACAGGGGAACCGGGGAGCTGTTTTTT.